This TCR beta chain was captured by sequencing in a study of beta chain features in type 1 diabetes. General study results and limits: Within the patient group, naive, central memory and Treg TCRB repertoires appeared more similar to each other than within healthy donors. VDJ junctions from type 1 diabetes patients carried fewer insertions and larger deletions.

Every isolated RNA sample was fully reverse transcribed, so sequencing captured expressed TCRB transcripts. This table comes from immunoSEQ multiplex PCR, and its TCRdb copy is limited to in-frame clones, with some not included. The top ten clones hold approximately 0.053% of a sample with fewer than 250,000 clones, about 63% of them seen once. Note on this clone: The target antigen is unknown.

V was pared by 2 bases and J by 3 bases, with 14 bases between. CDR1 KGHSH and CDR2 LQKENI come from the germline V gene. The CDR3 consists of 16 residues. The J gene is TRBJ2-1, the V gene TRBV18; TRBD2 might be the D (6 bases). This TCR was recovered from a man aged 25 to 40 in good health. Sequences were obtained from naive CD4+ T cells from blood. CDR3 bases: TGTGCCAGCTCACCAGAGCTAGCGCAAAACTACAATGAGCAGTTCTTC. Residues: CASSPELAQNYNEQFF.